This T cell receptor (beta chain) was documented in a study of cytomegalovirus exposure and HLA in healthy donors. As for the study in general: As an earlier analysis found, 150 million to 200 million T cells yielded about 120 million unique TCR beta sequences.

Worth noting for this clone: Its antigen is unknown.

Study-wide points: In an earlier analysis, in roughly 600 donors, most V segments appeared productive either ~90% or ~30% of the time.

These donors, healthy bone marrow donors, were studied. The study ran its PCR with 60 Vbeta and 13 Jbeta primers. Profiled with immunoSEQ multiplex PCR; TCRdb holds only in-frame clones, not every one. The sample totals 100,000 to 150,000 clones. Germline values: CDR1 SQVTM, CDR2 ANQGSEA. V shed 6 bases and J shed 11 bases, with 22 bases lying between them. The CDR3 runs 14 residues. The sequence was obtained from a man between 18 and 35 years old in good health and CMV-seronegative. J is TRBJ1-4 and V is TRBV29-1; a weak D match, TRBD1 (5 bases). Sequenced sample: PBMCs. The CDR3 loop is CSVCGDRPPGKLFF. DNA for the CDR3: TGCAGCGTGTGCGGGGACCGACCCCCAGGGAAACTGTTTTTT. Complete variable domain (other parts from reference TRBV29-1 and TRBJ1-4): SAVISQKPSRDICQRGTSLTIQCQVDSQVTMMFWYRQQPGQSLTLIATANQGSEATYESGFVIDKFPISRPNLTFSTLTVSNMSPEDSSIYLCSVCGDRPPGKLFFGSGTQLSVL.